These 17 T cell receptor beta chains originate from one sample sequenced in a study of blood T cell repertoires in COVID-19. Only in-frame clones appear in the TCRdb table, and some are missing; sequencing was by immunoSEQ multiplex PCR. The data show about 97,000 clones, around nine tenths seen once. The sample taken for sequencing was peripheral blood. The origin of the receptors is a middle-aged man with active or convalescent COVID-19.

In its sample, this clone was seen a few times. The rearrangement uses TRBV5-1 and TRBJ2-1, with D possibly TRBD1 on 5 matching bases. From germline, CDR1 is SGHRS and CDR2 YFSETQ. This CDR3 spans 13 amino acids. V lost 0 bases and J lost 9, with 10 bases in between. In DNA, the CDR3 is TGCGCCAGCAGCTTGGGCCTCAGGGTTGAGCAGTTCTTC. Amino acid sequence: CASSLGLRVEQFF.

The J gene is TRBJ1-6, the V gene TRBV14, with 9 nucleotides matching TRBD1. With V trimmed by 3 bases and J by 10 bases, 7 bases remained unmatched. The CDR3 spans 15 residues. Germline-derived CDR1 and CDR2 are SGHDN and FVKESK. This chain's CDR3 is CASSQKQGAGSPLHF. The CDR3 DNA follows: TGTGCCAGCAGCCAGAAACAGGGGGCTGGGTCACCCCTCCACTTT.

This chain joins TRBV12-3 or TRBV12-4 and TRBJ2-3, with D tentatively TRBD2 (5 bases). There are 13 residues in the CDR3. Trimming took off 7 bases at V and 2 bases at J, with 10 bases between the two ends. The CDR3 DNA reads as TGTGCCAGCAAAGGGCTAGCCACAGATACGCAGTATTTT. Translated: CASKGLATDTQYF.

The J gene is TRBJ1-6, the V gene TRBV28; 7 positions agree with TRBD1. Trimming removed 7 bases from V and 10 bases from J; junction bases left unmatched: 4. Germline V gene sequence: CDR1 MDHEN, CDR2 SYDVKM. The CDR3 runs to 12 residues. In DNA, the CDR3 is TGTGCCAGCACCACAGGGGAATCACCCCTCCACTTT. This encodes CASTTGESPLHF.

This clone has a handful of counts. The CDR3 loop reads CASEQGASKNIQYF. The CDR3 bases are TGTGCCAGCGAACAGGGGGCGTCCAAAAACATTCAGTACTTC. V usage is TRBV6-5 and J usage is TRBJ2-4, with 9 bases fitting TRBD1. Germline-derived CDR1 and CDR2 are MNHEY and SVGAGI. This CDR3 is built from 14 residues. Trimming took 8 bases from V and 2 from J; bases not matched to a gene: 4.

CDR3 residues: CASSLQQSYGYTF. The CDR3 DNA sequence: TGTGCCAGCAGCCTACAGCAATCCTATGGCTACACCTTC. The J gene is TRBJ1-2, the V gene TRBV5-6, with D hard to call. V lost 4 bases, J lost 4 bases, and 11 bases lay in between. Germline values: CDR1 SGHDT, CDR2 YYEEEE. The CDR3 spans 13 residues.

This rearrangement joins TRBV19 to TRBJ1-6; D is uncertain. Germline CDR1 is LNHDA and CDR2 is SQIVND (reference sequence). Between the trimmed V and J ends, which lost 3 bases and 4 bases, there was a span of 7 bases. The CDR3 is made up of 14 amino acids. The CDR3: CASSITVYNSPLHF. For the CDR3, the DNA is TGTGCCAGTAGTATCACGGTATATAATTCACCCCTCCACTTT.

This chain uses TRBV19 with TRBJ2-3; 7 nucleotides align to TRBD2. This CDR3 region has 15 residues. Germline V gene data show CDR1 as LNHDA and CDR2 as SQIVND (reference sequence). Trimming removed 10 bases from V and 2 bases from J; junction bases left unmatched: 12. The CDR3 here is CATTLRGGFTDTQYF. DNA for the CDR3: TGTGCCACCACTTTGCGCGGGGGATTCACAGATACGCAGTATTTT.

This clone occurred once. V usage is TRBV6-2 or TRBV6-3 and J usage is TRBJ1-2; 10 bases fit TRBD1. Germline loops: CDR1 MNHEY, CDR2 SVGEGT. J gave up 4 bases and V 4 bases, and 6 bases lay outside the gene matches. The CDR3 sequence is 15 residues long. The CDR3 DNA reads as TGTGCCAGCAGTTTTGACAGGGGGCTGTTCTATGGCTACACCTTC. This gives the protein CASSFDRGLFYGYTF.

The rearrangement links TRBV7-9 to TRBJ2-7; unclear D gene. Per germline, CDR1 SEHNR and CDR2 FQNEAQ (reference sequence). Trimming left V 1 base short and J 5 bases short, with 6 bases between. The CDR3 has 12 amino acids. The CDR3 region has the DNA TGTGCCAGCAGCTTAGTACACCACGAGCAGTACTTC. Its protein is CASSLVHHEQYF.

V usage is TRBV19 and J usage is TRBJ2-3; 12 bases map to TRBD2. Germline trimming cut 4 bases from V and 2 bases from J; bases unmatched to any gene: 4. The germline V gene has CDR1 LNHDA and CDR2 SQIVND (reference sequence). CDR3 length equals 16 residues. DNA for the CDR3: TGTGCCAGTAGTACCGGACTAGCGGGGTACACAGATACGCAGTATTTT. It yields the protein CASSTGLAGYTDTQYF.

About this clone: The junction and the germline gene differ at one end; a read error may be behind it. This chain joins TRBV28 and TRBJ2-7; 10 bases are a match to TRBD1. The CDR3 is 12 amino acids. Germline CDR1 reads MDHEN; CDR2 reads SYDVKM. The CDR3 DNA follows: TGTGCCAGCAGTCAACCGGGCGGACAGGGGGACTTC. It is translated as CASSQPGGQGDF.

The chain uses TRBV28 and TRBJ2-5; the D gene is possibly TRBD1 (5 bases). The CDR3 has 19 amino acids. CDR1 is MDHEN, CDR2 SYDVKM, per germline. The V and J ends lost 6 bases and 1 base respectively, with 27 bases between them. This CDR3 reads CASSTLGVGNHHPQETQYF. In DNA form, the CDR3 reads TGTGCCAGCAGCACCTTAGGGGTAGGCAACCACCACCCCCAAGAGACCCAGTACTTC.

The V call is TRBV28, the J call TRBJ1-6; D is undetermined. The CDR3 totals 13 residues. V lost 6 bases and J lost 1, with 4 bases in between. Per the germline V gene, CDR1 is MDHEN and CDR2 is SYDVKM. The CDR3 DNA is TGTGCCAGCAGCGAGTCCTATAATTCACCCCTCCACTTT. Translating it yields CASSESYNSPLHF. The full variable domain, with the rest looked up from reference TRBV28 and TRBJ1-6, is DVKVTQSSRYLVKRTGEKVFLECVQDMDHENMFWYRQDPGLGLRLIYFSYDVKMKEKGDIPEGYSVSREKKERFSLILESASTNQTSMYLCASSESYNSPLHFGNGTRLTVT.

In DNA form, the CDR3 reads TGTGCCAGCAGCTTAGTCACAGGGGGTGGAAACACCATATATTTT. This sequence encodes CASSLVTGGGNTIYF. The chain joins TRBV7-2 to TRBJ1-3, with 8 bases lining up with TRBD1. V shed 1 base, J shed 3 bases, and the junction held 2 bases outside the gene matches. CDR3 length: 15 residues. Germline CDR1 is SGHTA and CDR2 is FQGNSA.

The rearrangement uses TRBV28 and TRBJ1-3, with 7 bases fitting TRBD1. V was clipped by 6 bases and J by 0 bases; unmatched bases: 8. The CDR3 length is 16 residues. The germline V gene has CDR1 MDHEN and CDR2 SYDVKM. The CDR3 is CASRSSGTVSGNTIYF. CDR3 DNA sequence: TGTGCCAGCAGGTCCTCCGGGACAGTCTCTGGAAACACCATATATTTT.

V and J are TRBV5-5 and TRBJ1-4, with 8 bases that match TRBD1. V shed 0 bases, J shed 6 bases, and the junction held 7 bases outside the gene matches. The germline CDR1 and CDR2 sequences are SGHKS and YYEKEE (reference sequence). CDR3 length equals 16 residues. The CDR3 nucleotides are TGTGCCAGCAGCTTGGATTTGCAGGGGGCGTATGAAAAACTGTTTTTT. Amino acids: CASSLDLQGAYEKLFF.